These 22 T cell receptor beta chains originate from one sample sequenced in a study of neurological immune-mediated disorders. The time point is: longitudinal time-point 1 (baseline). TCRdb recomputed calls from the 5' RACE reads with MiXCR, one row per CDR3 protein. Of approximately 70,000 distinct CDR3 sequences listed, 10% are singletons. The sequenced sample consisted of PBMCs. These receptors were obtained from a man aged 25 to 40 in good health.

This clonotype was seen ten or more times. The rearrangement uses TRBV5-1 and TRBJ2-5; tentatively, D is TRBD2 (5 bases). V shed 2 bases and J shed 5 bases, with 10 bases lying between them. This CDR3 has 13 amino acids. Germline V CDR1 and CDR2: SGHRS, YFSETQ. CDR3 residues: CASSFGSGETQYF. The CDR3 DNA reads as TGCGCCAGCAGCTTTGGGTCGGGGGAGACCCAGTACTTC.

In this sample, this clonotype turned up many times. V gene TRBV20-1 combines with J gene TRBJ2-7; 8 bases are a match to TRBD1. After removal of 2 bases from V and 1 base from J, the junction contained 4 bases not matched to a gene. Germline CDR1 is DFQATT and CDR2 is SNEGSKA (reference sequence). The CDR3 has 14 amino acids. CDR3 region: CSARNRGYSYEQYF. The DNA of the CDR3 is TGCAGTGCTAGAAACAGGGGGTATTCCTACGAGCAGTACTTC.

This clonotype was observed many times. This sequence joins TRBV20-1 and TRBJ1-4, with a weak D call TRBD1 (5 bases). Germline CDR1 and CDR2: DFQATT and SNEGSKA (reference sequence). Trimming cost V 6 bases and J 8 bases, with 19 bases left between them. This CDR3 comprises 14 residues. Here the CDR3 DNA reads TGCAGTGCCCCCTGGGGGACGCAAGGCGAAAAACTGTTTTTT. It translates to CSAPWGTQGEKLFF.

This clonotype was seen many times. The rearrangement uses TRBV3-1 and TRBJ1-4; 9 nucleotides line up with TRBD1. Germline V CDR1 and CDR2: LGHDT, YNNKEL (reference sequence). The ends lost 5 bases at V and 0 bases at J; junction bases unmatched: 4. The CDR3 length is 16 residues. CDR3 loop: CASSTRDRATNEKLFF. Here the CDR3 DNA reads TGTGCCAGCAGCACCCGGGACAGGGCAACTAATGAAAAACTGTTTTTT.

This clonotype was seen only a few times. This sequence joins TRBV6-1 and TRBJ2-7, with a tentative D call TRBD1 (6 bases). The germline V gene has CDR1 MNHNS and CDR2 SASEGT. Trimming pared 2 bases from V and 2 bases from J, leaving 16 bases between. The CDR3 is 16 residues long. CDR3 bases: TGTGCCAGCAGTGAACTCCCGGACAGAGCCACCTACGAGCAGTACTTC. It yields the protein CASSELPDRATYEQYF.

This clonotype was picked up many times. The chain has TRBV7-9 and TRBJ2-7; the D gene is possibly TRBD1 (6 bases). Trimming pared 5 bases from V and 0 bases from J, leaving 8 bases between. Germline CDR1 reads SEHNR; CDR2 reads FQNEAQ (reference sequence). The CDR3 has 13 amino acids. Here the CDR3 DNA reads TGTGCCAGCAGCAGGGACAACTCCTACGAGCAGTACTTC. Amino acid sequence: CASSRDNSYEQYF.

This clonotype was counted at least ten times. V is TRBV10-3 and J is TRBJ2-1; D uncertain. Germline CDR1 is ENHRY and CDR2 is SYGVKD. Deletions cut 0 bases from V and 5 bases from J, with 11 bases between. This CDR3 comprises 15 residues. CDR3 protein: CAISESFSVNNEQFF. In DNA, the CDR3 is TGTGCCATCAGTGAGTCGTTTAGTGTGAACAATGAGCAGTTCTTC.

This clonotype was counted many times. V gene TRBV28 combines with J gene TRBJ2-2; D is perhaps TRBD1 (6 bases). The CDR3 has 16 residues. The germline CDR1 and CDR2 sequences are MDHEN and SYDVKM. Trimming cost V 1 base and J 3 bases, with 12 bases left between them. The CDR3 loop reads CASSLFPRTDTGELFF. The CDR3 nucleotides read TGTGCCAGCAGTTTATTCCCCCGGACAGACACCGGGGAGCTGTTTTTT.

This clonotype was observed a few times. This rearrangement joins TRBV7-2 to TRBJ2-7, with TRBD1 matching over 7 bases. The CDR3 extends over 15 amino acids. CDR1 is SGHTA, CDR2 FQGNSA, per germline. The V gene end was trimmed by 5 bases and the J gene end by 4 bases; junction bases not matched to a gene: 11. CDR3 sequence (DNA): TGTGCCAGCAGCCGTCCCGGGACAGCAATATACGAGCAGTACTTC. Its protein product is CASSRPGTAIYEQYF.

The CDR3, as DNA: TGTGCCAGCCGGGCGGGTCAGTGGAGCACCGGGGAGCTGTTTTTT. It codes for CASRAGQWSTGELFF. V is TRBV7-2 and J is TRBJ2-2, with D possibly being TRBD2 (5 bases). The CDR3 covers 15 residues. V lost 8 bases, J lost 4 bases, and 17 bases lay in between. Germline V CDR1 and CDR2: SGHTA, FQGNSA.

Points on this clonotype: This may come from a read error, since a much larger clone is one base off. This rearrangement joins TRBV25-1 to TRBJ1-1; possible D gene TRBD1, 5 bases. CDR3 length: 15 residues. The germline gives CDR1 MGHDK, CDR2 SYGVNS. CDR3 coding DNA: TGTGCCAGCAGGGATTCCCTCGTAGTGGACACTGAAGCCTTCTTT. This encodes CASRDSLVVDTEAFF.

This clonotype was observed at least ten times. V gene TRBV5-1 combines with J gene TRBJ2-3, with D maybe TRBD2 (6 bases). Per germline, CDR1 SGHRS and CDR2 YFSETQ. This CDR3 comprises 17 residues. Trimming cost V 4 bases and J 0 bases, with 18 bases left between them. CDR3 residues: CASSLDVSGGSTDTQYF. CDR3 in DNA: TGCGCCAGCAGCCTGGATGTCAGCGGAGGGAGCACAGATACGCAGTATTTT.

This clonotype has at least ten counts. V and J are TRBV7-8 and TRBJ2-5; D is ambiguous. CDR1 is SGHVS, CDR2 FQNEAQ, per germline. The CDR3 loop spans 14 amino acids. V was trimmed by 8 bases and J by 2 bases, leaving 15 bases between them. CDR3 residues: CASGRAPLQETQYF. The CDR3 coding sequence is TGTGCCAGCGGTCGGGCACCGCTACAAGAGACCCAGTACTTC.

This clonotype was recorded many times. This chain joins TRBV3-1 and TRBJ2-6, with D hard to call. This CDR3 spans 13 amino acids. V dropped 3 bases and J dropped 2 bases, with 2 bases sitting between them. Germline CDR1 and CDR2: LGHDT and YNNKEL (reference sequence). This CDR3 reads CASSHAGANVLTF. The CDR3 DNA reads as TGTGCCAGCAGCCACGCTGGGGCCAACGTCCTGACTTTC.

The genes are TRBV20-1 and TRBJ2-7; TRBD2 aligns across 10 bases. Looked up from germline, CDR1 is DFQATT and CDR2 is SNEGSKA (reference sequence). The V segment lost 4 bases and the J segment 3 bases; nucleotides outside the gene matches: 15. The CDR3 totals 17 residues. The CDR3 DNA is TGCAGTGCTACCCTCCGGGCTAGCGGGAGCGTCTTCTACGAGCAGTACTTC. Translating gives CSATLRASGSVFYEQYF.

This clonotype was recorded at least ten times. The genes are TRBV29-1 and TRBJ1-1; maybe TRBD1 (5 bases). The CDR3 covers 12 residues. Germline assignment: CDR1 SQVTM and CDR2 ANQGSEA. Trimming pared 4 bases from V and 5 bases from J, leaving 11 bases between. The CDR3 loop reads CSVGGGETEAFF. CDR3 nucleotides: TGCAGCGTTGGGGGCGGGGAAACTGAAGCTTTCTTT.

Ten or more counts support this clonotype. V gene TRBV10-1 combines with J gene TRBJ1-2; the D gene is possibly TRBD1 (6 bases). In germline, CDR1 is WNHNN, CDR2 SYGVQD (reference sequence). V was shortened by 5 bases and J by 2 bases, with 9 bases between the two germline ends. CDR3 size: 13 residues. The CDR3 bases are TGCGCCAGCAGTTACGACAGGAACTATGGCTACACCTTC. Translated, it gives CASSYDRNYGYTF.

This clonotype was detected ten times or more. V is TRBV20-1 and J is TRBJ2-5, with 9 positions matching TRBD2. The V and J ends lost 2 bases and 4 bases, in that order; junction bases with no gene match: 8. The CDR3 is 15 residues long. From germline, CDR1 is DFQATT and CDR2 SNEGSKA (reference sequence). The CDR3 protein is CSARPSGSGRETQYF. CDR3 in DNA: TGCAGTGCTAGACCCTCAGGTAGCGGGAGAGAGACCCAGTACTTC.

Details on this clonotype: One end of the junction varies from germline; a read error may be responsible. The chain combines TRBV6-6 with TRBJ1-2; TRBD1 is a possible D gene (5 bases). The CDR3 covers 14 residues. CDR1 is MNHNY, CDR2 SVGAGI, per germline (reference sequence). Here the CDR3 reads CASSYTQGNHGYTF. The CDR3 region has the DNA TGTGCCAGCAGTTACACCCAGGGTAACCATGGCTACACCTTC.

The V and J genes are TRBV6-5 and TRBJ2-7; 7 bases match TRBD1. The length of the CDR3 is 13 residues. Germline CDR1 reads MNHEY; CDR2 reads SVGAGI. Trimming took 5 bases from V and 1 from J; bases not matched to a gene: 2. The DNA of the CDR3 is TGTGCCAGCAGTAGGGGACAGTCCTACGAGCAGTACTTC. Its translation is CASSRGQSYEQYF.

The chain combines TRBV27 with TRBJ1-5; 11 bases align to TRBD1. This CDR3 is built from 17 residues. Germline-derived CDR1 and CDR2 are MNHEY and SMNVEV (reference sequence). V trimming: 2 bases; J trimming: 2 bases; junction bases outside the gene matches: 5. The CDR3 coding sequence is TGTGCCAGCAGTTTAATGGGACAGGGGGGTGGCAATCAGCCCCAGCATTTT. Translated: CASSLMGQGGGNQPQHF.

Many counts were recorded for this clonotype. The rearrangement links TRBV7-2 to TRBJ1-5; unclear D gene. V lost 1 base to trimming and J lost 0 bases, with 13 bases between them. Germline values: CDR1 SGHTA, CDR2 FQGNSA. The CDR3 is made up of 17 amino acids. The CDR3 loop reads CASSLELWQNSNQPQHF. The CDR3 DNA reads TGTGCCAGCAGCTTAGAATTATGGCAGAATAGCAATCAGCCCCAGCATTTT.